The 9 T cell receptor beta chains reported below all come from one sample, sequenced in a study of CD8 T cells in Susac syndrome. RNA amounts of about 0.45 to 1 ug underwent reverse transcription with random hexamers. TCRdb ran MiXCR on the immunoSEQ multiplex PCR reads and lists one entry per CDR3 protein. This table holds roughly 180,000 distinct CDR3 sequences, roughly 94% found once. The source material was CD4+ T cells from PBMCs. The receptors originated from a human donor with Susac syndrome.

The rearrangement joins TRBV19 to TRBJ1-5; D possibly corresponds to TRBD1 (6 bases). V was shortened by 4 bases and J by 5 bases, with 18 bases between the two germline ends. This CDR3 spans 16 amino acids. Germline V lookup: CDR1 LNHDA, CDR2 SQIVND (reference sequence). As DNA, the CDR3 is TGTGCCAGTAGTAACAGGAACAGGGCGCGGGATCAGCCCCAGCATTTT. It translates to CASSNRNRARDQPQHF.

V and J are TRBV6-2 or TRBV6-3 and TRBJ1-4; 10 bases map to TRBD1. The ends lost 6 bases at V and 11 bases at J; junction bases unmatched: 9. The CDR3 sequence is 14 residues long. Germline values: CDR1 MNHEY, CDR2 SVGEGT. The CDR3, as DNA: TGTGCCAGCAGAACTCATCCGGGACAGGGGAAACTGTTTTTT. Its protein is CASRTHPGQGKLFF.

This rearrangement joins TRBV9 to TRBJ1-1; 8 bases are shared with TRBD1. The CDR3 has 17 residues. Looked up from germline, CDR1 is SGDLS and CDR2 is YYNGEE. V shed 3 bases, J shed 1 base, and the junction held 11 bases outside the gene matches. CDR3 DNA: TGTGCCAGCAGCGCCCGACAGGGGAAAACATCGAACACTGAAGCTTTCTTT. Its protein product is CASSARQGKTSNTEAFF.

The chain recombines TRBV29-1 with TRBJ1-1; weak D call: TRBD1 (6 bases). V was shortened by 7 bases and J by 6 bases, with 12 bases between the two germline ends. Germline CDR1 and CDR2: SQVTM and ANQGSEA. CDR3 size: 11 residues. CDR3 bases: TGCAGCGCCGGGGGGGCTTCTGAAGCTTTCTTT. This translates into CSAGGASEAFF.

This chain joins TRBV7-9 and TRBJ1-4; no definite D call. This CDR3 is built from 15 residues. The germline V gene encodes CDR1 SEHNR and CDR2 FQNEAQ (reference sequence). With 5 bases removed from V and 4 bases from J, the gap between germline ends came to 14 bases. The CDR3 DNA reads TGTGCCAGCAGCCTAGGGCACAGAGATAATGAAAAACTGTTTTTT. Translation: CASSLGHRDNEKLFF.

The V call is TRBV7-3, the J call TRBJ2-3; a possible D gene is TRBD1 (7 bases). The CDR3 runs 15 residues. Germline CDR1 reads SGHTA; CDR2 reads FQGTGA. Trimming cost V 2 bases and J 5 bases, with 14 bases left between them. The CDR3 DNA follows: TGTGCCAGCAGCTTAGTGACAGGGCGGGGAGATACGCAGTATTTT. Translation gives CASSLVTGRGDTQYF. The full variable domain, with the rest looked up from reference TRBV7-3 and TRBJ2-3, is GAGVSQTPSNKVTEKGKYVELRCDPISGHTALYWYRQSLGQGPEFLIYFQGTGAADDSGLPNDRFFAVRPEGSVSTLKIQRTERGDSAVYLCASSLVTGRGDTQYFGPGTRLTVL.

The rearrangement uses TRBV6-2 or TRBV6-3 and TRBJ2-1, with TRBD1 matching over 7 bases. V trimming: 1 base; J trimming: 8 bases; junction bases outside the gene matches: 5. CDR3 length: 14 amino acids. Germline CDR1 MNHEY, CDR2 SVGEGT. CDR3 residues: CASSYFAQGDEQFF. The CDR3 DNA is TGTGCCAGCAGTTACTTCGCGCAGGGGGATGAGCAGTTCTTC.

In this sample, this clonotype turned up once. V usage is TRBV28 and J usage is TRBJ2-5, with D possibly TRBD2 on 6 matching bases. Germline assignment: CDR1 MDHEN and CDR2 SYDVKM. V was cut by 5 bases and J by 5 bases, with 21 bases left in between. CDR3 length: 16 residues. The CDR3 DNA sequence: TGTGCCAGCAGTGGCGAGGAGGGAGAATGGGTGGAGACCCAGTACTTC. Its protein is CASSGEEGEWVETQYF.

This clonotype was counted once. V and J are TRBV7-6 and TRBJ2-5; D possibly corresponds to TRBD1 (6 bases). This CDR3 has 14 amino acids. Germline loops: CDR1 SGHVS, CDR2 FNYEAQ. With 5 bases removed from V and 5 bases from J, the gap between germline ends came to 15 bases. The CDR3 loop is CASSPRTVGETQYF. CDR3 bases: TGTGCCAGCAGCCCACGGACAGTAGGGGAGACCCAGTACTTC.